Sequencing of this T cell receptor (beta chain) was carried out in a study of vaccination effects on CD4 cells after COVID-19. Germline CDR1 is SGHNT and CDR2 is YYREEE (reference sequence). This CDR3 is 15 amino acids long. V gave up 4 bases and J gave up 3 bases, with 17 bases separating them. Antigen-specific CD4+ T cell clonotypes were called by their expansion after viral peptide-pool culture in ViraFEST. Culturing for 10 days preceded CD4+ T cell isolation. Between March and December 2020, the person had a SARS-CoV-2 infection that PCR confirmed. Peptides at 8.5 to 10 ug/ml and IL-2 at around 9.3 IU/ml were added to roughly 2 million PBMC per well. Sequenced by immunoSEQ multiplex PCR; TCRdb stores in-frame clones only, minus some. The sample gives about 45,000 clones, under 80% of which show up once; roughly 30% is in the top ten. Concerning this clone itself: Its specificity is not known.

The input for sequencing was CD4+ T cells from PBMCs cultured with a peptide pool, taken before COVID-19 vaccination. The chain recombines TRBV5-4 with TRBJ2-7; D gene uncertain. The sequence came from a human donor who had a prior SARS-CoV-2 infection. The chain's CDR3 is CASSLGHGVVYEQYF. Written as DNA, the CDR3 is TGTGCCAGCAGCCTGGGTCATGGGGTAGTCTACGAGCAGTACTTC.